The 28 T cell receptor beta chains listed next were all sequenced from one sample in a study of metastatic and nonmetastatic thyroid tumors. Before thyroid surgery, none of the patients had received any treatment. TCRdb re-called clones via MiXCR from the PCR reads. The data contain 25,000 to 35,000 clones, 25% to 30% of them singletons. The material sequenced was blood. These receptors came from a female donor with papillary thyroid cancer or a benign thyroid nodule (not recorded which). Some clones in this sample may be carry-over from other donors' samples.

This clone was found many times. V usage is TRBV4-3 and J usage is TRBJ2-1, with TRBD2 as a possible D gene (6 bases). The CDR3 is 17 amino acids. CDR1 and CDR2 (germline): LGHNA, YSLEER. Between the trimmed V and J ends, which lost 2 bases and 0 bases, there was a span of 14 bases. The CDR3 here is CASSQSFSGSSYNEQFF. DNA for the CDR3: TGCGCCAGCAGCCAATCTTTTAGCGGAAGCTCCTACAATGAGCAGTTCTTC.

CDR3 nucleotides: TGTGCCTGGATACGAACGGACAGGGCAGGCGGCTACACCTTC. Its protein is CAWIRTDRAGGYTF. This chain links TRBV30 with TRBJ1-2; 8 nucleotides line up with TRBD1. The trim removed 4 bases at V and 8 bases at J, leaving 12 bases unmatched. This CDR3 region has 14 residues. Germline CDR1 is GTSNPN and CDR2 is SVGIG (reference sequence).

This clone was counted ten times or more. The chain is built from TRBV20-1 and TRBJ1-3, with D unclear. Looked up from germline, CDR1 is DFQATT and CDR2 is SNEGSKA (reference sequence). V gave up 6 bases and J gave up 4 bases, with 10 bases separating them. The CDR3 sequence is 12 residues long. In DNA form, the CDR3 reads TGCAGTGCGCAACACCCCGGAAACACCATATATTTT. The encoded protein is CSAQHPGNTIYF.

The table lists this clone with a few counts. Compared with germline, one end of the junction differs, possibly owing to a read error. CDR3 amino acids: CASSGGGANEQLF. CDR3 coding DNA: TGTGCCAGCAGCGGAGGCGGGGCAAATGAGCAGCTCTTC. The rearrangement uses TRBV27 and TRBJ2-1; D might be TRBD2 (6 bases). CDR3 size: 13 residues. Germline-derived CDR1 and CDR2 are MNHEY and SMNVEV (reference sequence).

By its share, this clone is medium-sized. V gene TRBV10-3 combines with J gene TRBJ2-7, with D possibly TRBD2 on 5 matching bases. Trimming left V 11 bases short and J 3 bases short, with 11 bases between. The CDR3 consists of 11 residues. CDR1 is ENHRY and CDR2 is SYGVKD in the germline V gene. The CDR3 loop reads CASRRDYEQYF. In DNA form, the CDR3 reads TGTGCCTCGCGCCGGGACTACGAGCAGTACTTC.

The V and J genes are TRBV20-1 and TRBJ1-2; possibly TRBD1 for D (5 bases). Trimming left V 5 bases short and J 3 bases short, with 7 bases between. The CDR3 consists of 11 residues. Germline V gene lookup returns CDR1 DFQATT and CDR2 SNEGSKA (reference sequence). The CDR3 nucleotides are TGCAGTGCTGGGGGTGACTATGGCTACACCTTC. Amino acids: CSAGGDYGYTF.

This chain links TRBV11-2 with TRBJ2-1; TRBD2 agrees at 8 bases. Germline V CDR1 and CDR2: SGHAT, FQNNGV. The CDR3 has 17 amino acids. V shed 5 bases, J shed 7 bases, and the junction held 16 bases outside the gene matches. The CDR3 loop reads CASSAYTVPGLGNEQFF. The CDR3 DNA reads TGTGCCAGCAGCGCCTACACTGTCCCGGGACTAGGGAATGAGCAGTTCTTC.

The CDR3 protein is CASSGGPTSGNTIYF. The CDR3 region has the DNA TGTGCCAGCAGCGGAGGACCGACCTCTGGAAACACCATATATTTT. V and J are TRBV28 and TRBJ1-3, with no clear D. Trimming left V 6 bases short and J 0 bases short, with 12 bases between. CDR1 is MDHEN, CDR2 SYDVKM, per germline. The CDR3 spans 15 residues.

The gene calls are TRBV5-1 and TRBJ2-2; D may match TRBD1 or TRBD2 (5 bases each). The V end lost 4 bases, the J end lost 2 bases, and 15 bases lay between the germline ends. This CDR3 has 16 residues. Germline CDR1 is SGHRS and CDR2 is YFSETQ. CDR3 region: CASSLASGANTGELFF. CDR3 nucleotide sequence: TGCGCCAGCAGCCTTGCGTCCGGGGCAAACACCGGGGAGCTGTTTTTT.

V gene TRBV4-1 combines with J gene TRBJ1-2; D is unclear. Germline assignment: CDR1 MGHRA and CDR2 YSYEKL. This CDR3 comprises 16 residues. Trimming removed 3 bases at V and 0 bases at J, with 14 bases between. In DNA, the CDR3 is TGCGCCAGCAGCCAGGAGAAGGGCAGCGCTAACTATGGCTACACCTTC. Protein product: CASSQEKGSANYGYTF.

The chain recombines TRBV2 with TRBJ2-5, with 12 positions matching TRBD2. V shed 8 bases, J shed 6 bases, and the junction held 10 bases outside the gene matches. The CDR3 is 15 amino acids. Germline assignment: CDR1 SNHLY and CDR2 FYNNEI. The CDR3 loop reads CASGPLAGGRKTQYF. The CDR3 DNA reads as TGTGCCAGCGGGCCCCTAGCGGGAGGGAGAAAGACCCAGTACTTC.

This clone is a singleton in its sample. The CDR3 spells CSANSRNSYEQYF. The CDR3 nucleotides are TGCAGTGCTAACAGTAGAAACTCCTACGAGCAGTACTTC. The chain has TRBV20-1 and TRBJ2-7; D is unresolved. CDR3 size: 13 residues. Trimming stripped 4 bases from V and 0 bases from J, with 10 bases between. Germline V CDR1 and CDR2: DFQATT, SNEGSKA (reference sequence).

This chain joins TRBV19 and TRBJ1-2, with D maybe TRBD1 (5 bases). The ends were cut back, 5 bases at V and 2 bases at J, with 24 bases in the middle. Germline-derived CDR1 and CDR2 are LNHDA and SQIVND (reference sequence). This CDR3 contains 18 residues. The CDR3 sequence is CASSHMTLRGPSNYGYTF. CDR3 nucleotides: TGTGCCAGTAGTCATATGACACTTAGGGGACCTTCCAACTATGGCTACACCTTC.

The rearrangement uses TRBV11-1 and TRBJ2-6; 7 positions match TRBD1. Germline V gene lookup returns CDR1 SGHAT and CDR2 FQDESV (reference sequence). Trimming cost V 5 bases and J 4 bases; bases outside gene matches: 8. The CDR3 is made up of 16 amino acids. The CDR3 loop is CASSTTGDPGANVLTF. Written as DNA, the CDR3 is TGTGCCAGCAGCACTACAGGGGATCCGGGGGCCAACGTCCTGACTTTC.

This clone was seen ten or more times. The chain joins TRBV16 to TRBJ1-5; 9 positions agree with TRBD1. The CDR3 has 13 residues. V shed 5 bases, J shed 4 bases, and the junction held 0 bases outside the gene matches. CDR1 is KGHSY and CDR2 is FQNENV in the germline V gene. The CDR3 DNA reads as TGTGCCAGCAGCGGACAGGGGAATCAGCCCCAGCATTTT. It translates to CASSGQGNQPQHF.

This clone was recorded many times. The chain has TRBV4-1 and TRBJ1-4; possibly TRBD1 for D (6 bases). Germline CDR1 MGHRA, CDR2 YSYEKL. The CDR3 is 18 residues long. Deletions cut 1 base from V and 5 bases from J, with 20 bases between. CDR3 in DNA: TGCGCCAGCAGCCAAGGCAGGGGTCGACCGGAGCCAAATGAAAAACTGTTTTTT. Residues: CASSQGRGRPEPNEKLFF.

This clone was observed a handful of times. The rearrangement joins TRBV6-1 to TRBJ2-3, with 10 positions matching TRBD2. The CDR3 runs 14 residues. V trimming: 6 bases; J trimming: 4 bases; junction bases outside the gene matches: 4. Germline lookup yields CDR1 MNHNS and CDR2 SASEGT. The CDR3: CASRPLAGADTQYF. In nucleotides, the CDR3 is TGTGCCAGCAGACCCCTAGCGGGAGCAGATACGCAGTATTTT.

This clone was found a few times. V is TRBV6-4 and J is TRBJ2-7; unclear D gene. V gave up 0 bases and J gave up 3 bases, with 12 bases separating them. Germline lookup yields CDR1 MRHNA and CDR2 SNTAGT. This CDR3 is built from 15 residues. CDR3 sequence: CASSDSSRTCYEQYF. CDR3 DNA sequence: TGTGCCAGCAGTGACTCGAGTAGGACGTGCTACGAGCAGTACTTC.

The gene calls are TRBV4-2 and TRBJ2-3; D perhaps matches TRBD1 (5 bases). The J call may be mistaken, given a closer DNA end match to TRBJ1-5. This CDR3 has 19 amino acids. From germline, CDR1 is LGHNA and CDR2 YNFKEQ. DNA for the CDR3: TGTGCCAGCAGCCCCTATACCACGGCGCGGGAGTGGGGCGGAGATACGCAGCATTTT. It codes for CASSPYTTAREWGGDTQHF.

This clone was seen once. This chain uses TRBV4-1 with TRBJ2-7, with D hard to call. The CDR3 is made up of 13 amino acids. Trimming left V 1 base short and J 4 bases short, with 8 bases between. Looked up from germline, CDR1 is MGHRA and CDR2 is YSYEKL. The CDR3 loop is CASSQGGPYEQYF. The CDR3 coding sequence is TGCGCCAGCAGCCAAGGGGGTCCTTACGAGCAGTACTTC.

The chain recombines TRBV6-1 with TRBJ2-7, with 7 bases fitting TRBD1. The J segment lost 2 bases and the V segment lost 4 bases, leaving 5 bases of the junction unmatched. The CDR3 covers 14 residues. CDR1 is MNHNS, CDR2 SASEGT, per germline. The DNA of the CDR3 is TGTGCCAGCAGTGCGAGGGGGCTCACCTACGAGCAGTACTTC. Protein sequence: CASSARGLTYEQYF.

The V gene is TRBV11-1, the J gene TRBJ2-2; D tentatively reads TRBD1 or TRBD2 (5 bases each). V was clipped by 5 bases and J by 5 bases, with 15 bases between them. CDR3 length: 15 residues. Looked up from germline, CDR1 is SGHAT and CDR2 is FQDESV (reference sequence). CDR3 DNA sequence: TGTGCCAGCAGCCACTCGGGGCCGAGGACCGGGGAGCTGTTTTTT. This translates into CASSHSGPRTGELFF.

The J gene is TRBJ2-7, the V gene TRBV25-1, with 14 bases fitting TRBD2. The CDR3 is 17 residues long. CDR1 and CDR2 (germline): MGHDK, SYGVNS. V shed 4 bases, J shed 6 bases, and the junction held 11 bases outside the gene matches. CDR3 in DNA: TGTGCCAGCAGTGCCGCCGGGACTAGCGGGAGTATGGGCGAGCAGTACTTC. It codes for CASSAAGTSGSMGEQYF.

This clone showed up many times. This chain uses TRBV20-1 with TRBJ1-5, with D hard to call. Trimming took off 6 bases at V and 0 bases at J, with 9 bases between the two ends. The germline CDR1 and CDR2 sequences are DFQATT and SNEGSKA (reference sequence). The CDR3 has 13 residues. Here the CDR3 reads CSAFDDSNQPQHF. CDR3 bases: TGCAGTGCGTTCGACGATAGCAATCAGCCCCAGCATTTT.

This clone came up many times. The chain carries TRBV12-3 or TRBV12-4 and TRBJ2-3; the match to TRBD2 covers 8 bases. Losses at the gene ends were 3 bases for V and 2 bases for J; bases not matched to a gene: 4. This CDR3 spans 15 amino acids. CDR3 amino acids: CASSFAGGTTDTQYF. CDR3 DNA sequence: TGTGCCAGCAGTTTTGCGGGAGGTACCACAGATACGCAGTATTTT.

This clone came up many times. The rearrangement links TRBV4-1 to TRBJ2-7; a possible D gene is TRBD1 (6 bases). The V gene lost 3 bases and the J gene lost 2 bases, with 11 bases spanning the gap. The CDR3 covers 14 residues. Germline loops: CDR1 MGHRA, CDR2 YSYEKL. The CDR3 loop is CASSHTGSTYEQYF. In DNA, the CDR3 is TGCGCCAGCAGCCACACAGGGTCCACCTACGAGCAGTACTTC.

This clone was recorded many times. The CDR3, as DNA: TGCGCCAGCAGCCAAGAGATCCGGGGCACTGAAGCTTTCTTT. Translation gives CASSQEIRGTEAFF. The rearrangement links TRBV4-3 to TRBJ1-1; D gene uncertain. The germline V and J ends were trimmed by 0 bases and 4 bases, with 9 bases remaining between them. The germline V gene encodes CDR1 LGHNA and CDR2 YSLEER. This CDR3 is built from 14 residues.

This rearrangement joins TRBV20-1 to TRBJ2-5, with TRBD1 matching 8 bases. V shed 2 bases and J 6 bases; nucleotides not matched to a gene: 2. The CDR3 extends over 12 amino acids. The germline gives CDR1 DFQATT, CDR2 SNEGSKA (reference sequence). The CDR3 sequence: CSARQGAKTQYF. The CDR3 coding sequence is TGCAGTGCTAGACAGGGGGCGAAGACCCAGTACTTC.